The clone carrying this T cell receptor beta chain occurred a few times. The sample belongs to a study of T cell clonotyping in hematopoietic cell transplantation. Indicated time point: recipient sample about 28 days before transplant, after cytoreduction. Assay used: immunoSEQ multiplex PCR; TCRdb lists only in-frame clones, some missing. Of roughly 45,000 clones in the sample, just over 85% were seen once. This specimen was peripheral blood mononuclear cells, taken before stem cell transplant. This receptor was identified in a man in his sixties with biphenotypic leukemia. Some clones in this sample may be carry-over from other donors' samples.

The CDR3 DNA reads TGTGCCAGCAGCCAATCCAGGGGGCCGTATGGCTACACCTTC. Its translation is CASSQSRGPYGYTF. This chain connects TRBV14 to TRBJ1-2, with 8 bases identical to TRBD1. The germline gives CDR1 SGHDN, CDR2 FVKESK. The V and J ends lost 2 bases and 5 bases, in that order; junction bases with no gene match: 4. The CDR3 contains 14 residues.